This TCR beta chain was recorded in a study of blood T cell repertoires in COVID-19. V dropped 3 bases and J dropped 5; count of bases not matched to a gene: 15. The CDR3 is made up of 18 amino acids. Per germline, CDR1 LGHNA and CDR2 YNFKEQ. TCRdb keeps only in-frame clones here, not all; method: immunoSEQ multiplex PCR. This sample has around 95,000 clones; 85% occur once, and the top ten carry over 10%. The chain carries TRBV4-2 and TRBJ2-3; 9 bases align to TRBD2. Material for sequencing was peripheral blood. This receptor was obtained from a man over 45 with active or convalescent COVID-19. The CDR3: CASSQGSLGGGGRDTQYF. Written as DNA, the CDR3 is TGTGCCAGCAGCCAGGGTTCCCTAGGCGGGGGGGGAAGAGATACGCAGTATTTT.